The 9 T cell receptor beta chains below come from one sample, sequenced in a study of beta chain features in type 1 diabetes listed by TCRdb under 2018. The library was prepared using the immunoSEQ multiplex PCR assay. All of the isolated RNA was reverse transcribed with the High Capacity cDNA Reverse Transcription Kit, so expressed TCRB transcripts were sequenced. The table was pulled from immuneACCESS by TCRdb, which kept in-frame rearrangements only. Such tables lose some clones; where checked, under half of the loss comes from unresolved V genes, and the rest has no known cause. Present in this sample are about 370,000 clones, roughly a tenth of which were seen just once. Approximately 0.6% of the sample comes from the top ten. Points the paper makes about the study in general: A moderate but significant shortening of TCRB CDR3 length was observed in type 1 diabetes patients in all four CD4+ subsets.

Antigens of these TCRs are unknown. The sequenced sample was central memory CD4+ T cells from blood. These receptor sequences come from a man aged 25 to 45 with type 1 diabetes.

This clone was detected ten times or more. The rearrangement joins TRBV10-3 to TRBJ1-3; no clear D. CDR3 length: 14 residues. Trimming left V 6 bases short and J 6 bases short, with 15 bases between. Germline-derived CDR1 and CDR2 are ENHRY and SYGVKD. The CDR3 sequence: CAISETARSNTIYF. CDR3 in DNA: TGTGCCATCAGCGAGACCGCCCGATCAAACACCATATATTTT.

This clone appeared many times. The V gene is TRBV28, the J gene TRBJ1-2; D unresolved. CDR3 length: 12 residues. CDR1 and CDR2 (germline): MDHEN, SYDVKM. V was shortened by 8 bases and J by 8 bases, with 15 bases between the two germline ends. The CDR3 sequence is CASGRRVEGYTF. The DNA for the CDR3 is TGTGCCAGCGGCCGCAGAGTGGAGGGCTACACCTTC.

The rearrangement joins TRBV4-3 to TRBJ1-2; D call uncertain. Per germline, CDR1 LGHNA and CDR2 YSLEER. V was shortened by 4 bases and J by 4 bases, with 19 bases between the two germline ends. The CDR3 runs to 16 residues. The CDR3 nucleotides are TGCGCCAGCAGCCGGGAGGCAGGCCCCCGAGGCTATGGCTACACCTTC. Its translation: CASSREAGPRGYGYTF.

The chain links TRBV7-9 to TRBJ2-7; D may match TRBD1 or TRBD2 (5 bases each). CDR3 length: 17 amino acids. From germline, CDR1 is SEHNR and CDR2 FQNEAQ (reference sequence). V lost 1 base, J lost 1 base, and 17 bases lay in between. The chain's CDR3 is CASSLDLPGRFSYEQYF. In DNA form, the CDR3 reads TGTGCCAGCAGCTTAGATCTCCCGGGACGGTTTTCCTACGAGCAGTACTTC. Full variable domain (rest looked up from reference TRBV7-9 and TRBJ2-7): DTGVSQNPRHKITKRGQNVTFRCDPISEHNRLYWYRQTLGQGPEFLTYFQNEAQLEKSRLLSDRFSAERPKGSFSTLEIQRTEQGDSAMYLCASSLDLPGRFSYEQYFGPGTRLTVT.

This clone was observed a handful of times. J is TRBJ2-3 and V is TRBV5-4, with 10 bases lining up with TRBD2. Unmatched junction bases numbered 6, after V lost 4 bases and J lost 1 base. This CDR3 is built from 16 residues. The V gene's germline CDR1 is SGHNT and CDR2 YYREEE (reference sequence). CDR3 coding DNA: TGTGCCAGCAGCCAACCCGGACTAGCGGGCACAGATACGCAGTATTTT. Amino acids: CASSQPGLAGTDTQYF.

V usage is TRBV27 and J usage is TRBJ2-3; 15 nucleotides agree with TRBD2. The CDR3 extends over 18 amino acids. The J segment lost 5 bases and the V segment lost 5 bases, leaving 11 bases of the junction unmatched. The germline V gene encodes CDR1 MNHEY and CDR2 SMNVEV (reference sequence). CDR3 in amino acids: CASSPRTSGRAMRDTQYF. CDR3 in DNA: TGTGCCAGCAGTCCGAGGACTAGCGGGAGGGCCATGAGAGATACGCAGTATTTT.

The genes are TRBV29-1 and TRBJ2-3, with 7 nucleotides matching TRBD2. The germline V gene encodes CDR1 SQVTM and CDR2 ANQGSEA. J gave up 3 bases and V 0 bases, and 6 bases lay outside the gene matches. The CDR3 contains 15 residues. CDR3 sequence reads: CSVEDTGGRTDTQYF. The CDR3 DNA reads TGCAGCGTTGAAGATACCGGCGGGAGAACAGATACGCAGTATTTT.

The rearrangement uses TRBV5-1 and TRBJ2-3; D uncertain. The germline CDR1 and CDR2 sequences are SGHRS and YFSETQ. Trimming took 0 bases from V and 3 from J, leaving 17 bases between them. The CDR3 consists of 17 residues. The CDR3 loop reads CASSLAFGSVGTDTQYF. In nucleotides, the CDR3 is TGCGCCAGCAGCTTGGCCTTTGGGTCGGTGGGTACAGATACGCAGTATTTT.

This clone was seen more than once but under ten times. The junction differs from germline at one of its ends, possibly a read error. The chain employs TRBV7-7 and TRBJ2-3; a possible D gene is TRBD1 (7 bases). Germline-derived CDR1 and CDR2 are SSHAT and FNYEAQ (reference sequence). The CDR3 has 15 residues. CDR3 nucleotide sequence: TGTGCTAGCAGCCGCTGGGCGGGACAGCCAGATACGCAGTATTTT. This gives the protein CASSRWAGQPDTQYF.